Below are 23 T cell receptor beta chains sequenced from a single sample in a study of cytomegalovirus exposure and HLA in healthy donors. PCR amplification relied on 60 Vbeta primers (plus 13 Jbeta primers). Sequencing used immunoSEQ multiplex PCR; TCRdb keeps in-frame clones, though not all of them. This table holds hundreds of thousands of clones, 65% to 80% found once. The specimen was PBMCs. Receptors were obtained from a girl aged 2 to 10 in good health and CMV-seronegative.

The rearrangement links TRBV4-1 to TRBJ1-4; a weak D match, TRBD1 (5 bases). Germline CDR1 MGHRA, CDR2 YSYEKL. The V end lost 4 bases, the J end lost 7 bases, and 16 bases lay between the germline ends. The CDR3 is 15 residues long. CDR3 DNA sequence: TGCGCCAGCAGCCTGGCCGCCAGGGTCGGTGAAAAACTGTTTTTT. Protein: CASSLAARVGEKLFF.

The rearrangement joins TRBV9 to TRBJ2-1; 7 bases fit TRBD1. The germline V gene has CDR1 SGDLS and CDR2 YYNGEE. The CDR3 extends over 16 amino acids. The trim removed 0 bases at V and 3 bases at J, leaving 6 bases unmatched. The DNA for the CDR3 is TGTGCCAGCAGCGTAGAGGGACAGCCAATCTACAATGAGCAGTTCTTC. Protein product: CASSVEGQPIYNEQFF.

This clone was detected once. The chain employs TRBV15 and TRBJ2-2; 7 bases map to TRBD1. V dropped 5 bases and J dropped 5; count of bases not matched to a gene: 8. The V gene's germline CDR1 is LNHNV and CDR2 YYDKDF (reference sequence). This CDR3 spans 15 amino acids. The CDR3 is CATSGAGTVTGELFF. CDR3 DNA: TGTGCCACCAGCGGAGCCGGGACAGTGACCGGGGAGCTGTTTTTT. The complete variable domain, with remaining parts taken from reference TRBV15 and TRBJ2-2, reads DAMVIQNPRYQVTQFGKPVTLSCSQTLNHNVMYWYQQKSSQAPKLLFHYYDKDFNNEADTPDNFQSRRPNTSFCFLDIRSPGLGDTAMYLCATSGAGTVTGELFFGEGSRLTVL.

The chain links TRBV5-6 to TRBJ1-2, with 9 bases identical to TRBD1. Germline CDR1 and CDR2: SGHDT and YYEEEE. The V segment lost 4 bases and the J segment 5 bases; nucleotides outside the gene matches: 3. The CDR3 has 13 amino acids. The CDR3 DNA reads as TGTGCCAGCAGCGCCGGGACAGGGTATGGCTACACCTTC. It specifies CASSAGTGYGYTF.

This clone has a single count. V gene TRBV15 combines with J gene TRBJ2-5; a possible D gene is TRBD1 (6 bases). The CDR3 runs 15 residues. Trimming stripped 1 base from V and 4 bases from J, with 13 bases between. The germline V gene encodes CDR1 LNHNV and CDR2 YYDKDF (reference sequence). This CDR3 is CATSRVGQYVETQYF. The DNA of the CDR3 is TGTGCCACCAGCAGAGTAGGACAGTACGTAGAGACCCAGTACTTC.

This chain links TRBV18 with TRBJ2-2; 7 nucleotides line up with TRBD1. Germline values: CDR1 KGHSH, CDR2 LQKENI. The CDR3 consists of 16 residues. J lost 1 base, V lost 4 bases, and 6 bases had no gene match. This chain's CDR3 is CASSLRQGQNTGELFF. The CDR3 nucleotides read TGTGCCAGCTCACTCAGACAGGGCCAGAACACCGGGGAGCTGTTTTTT. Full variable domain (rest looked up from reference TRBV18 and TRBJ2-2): NAGVMQNPRHLVRRRGQEARLRCSPMKGHSHVYWYRQLPEEGLKFMVYLQKENIIDESGMPKERFSAEFPKEGPSILRIQQVVRGDSAAYFCASSLRQGQNTGELFFGEGSRLTVL.

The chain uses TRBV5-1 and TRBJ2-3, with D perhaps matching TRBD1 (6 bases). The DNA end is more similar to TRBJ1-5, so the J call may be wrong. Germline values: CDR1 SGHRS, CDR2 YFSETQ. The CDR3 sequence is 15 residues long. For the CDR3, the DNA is TGCGCCAGCAGCGACCGAGGGGGTCGGACAGATACGCAGCATTTT. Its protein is CASSDRGGRTDTQHF.

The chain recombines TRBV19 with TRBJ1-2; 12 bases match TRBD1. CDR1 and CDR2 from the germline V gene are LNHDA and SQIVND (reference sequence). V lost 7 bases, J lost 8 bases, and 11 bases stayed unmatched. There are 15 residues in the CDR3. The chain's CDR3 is CASTPTPGQGAGYTF. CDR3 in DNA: TGTGCCAGTACCCCTACTCCGGGACAGGGGGCAGGCTACACCTTC.

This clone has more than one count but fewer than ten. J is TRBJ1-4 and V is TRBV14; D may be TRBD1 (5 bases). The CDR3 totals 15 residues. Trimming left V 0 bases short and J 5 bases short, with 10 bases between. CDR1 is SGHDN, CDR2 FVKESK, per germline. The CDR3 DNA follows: TGTGCCAGCAGCCAAGATCGCAGGGTGAATGAAAAACTGTTTTTT. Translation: CASSQDRRVNEKLFF.

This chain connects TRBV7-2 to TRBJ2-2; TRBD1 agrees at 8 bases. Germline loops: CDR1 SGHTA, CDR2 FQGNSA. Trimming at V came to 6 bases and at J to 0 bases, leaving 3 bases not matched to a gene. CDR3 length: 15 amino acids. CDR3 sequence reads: CASSSRGPNTGELFF. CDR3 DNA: TGTGCCAGCAGTTCCAGGGGGCCGAACACCGGGGAGCTGTTTTTT.

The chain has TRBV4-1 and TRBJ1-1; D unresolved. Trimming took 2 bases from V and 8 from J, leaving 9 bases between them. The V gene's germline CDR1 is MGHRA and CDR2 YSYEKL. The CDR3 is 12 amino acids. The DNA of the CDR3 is TGCGCCAGCAGCCAAACATCGGGGGAAGCTTTCTTT. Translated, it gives CASSQTSGEAFF.

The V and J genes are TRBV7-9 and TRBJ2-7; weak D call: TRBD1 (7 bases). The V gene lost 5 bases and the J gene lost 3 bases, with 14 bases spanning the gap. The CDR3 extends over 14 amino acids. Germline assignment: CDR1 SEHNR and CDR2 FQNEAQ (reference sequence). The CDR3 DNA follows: TGTGCCAGCAGCGCGGACAGGACTATCTACGAGCAGTACTTC. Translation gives CASSADRTIYEQYF.

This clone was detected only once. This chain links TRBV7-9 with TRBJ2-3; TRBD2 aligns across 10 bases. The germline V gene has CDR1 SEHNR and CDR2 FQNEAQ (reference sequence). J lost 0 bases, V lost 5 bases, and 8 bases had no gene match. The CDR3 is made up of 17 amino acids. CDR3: CASSLSGGSPSTDTQYF. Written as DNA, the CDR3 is TGTGCCAGCAGCCTTAGCGGGGGGTCCCCTAGCACAGATACGCAGTATTTT.

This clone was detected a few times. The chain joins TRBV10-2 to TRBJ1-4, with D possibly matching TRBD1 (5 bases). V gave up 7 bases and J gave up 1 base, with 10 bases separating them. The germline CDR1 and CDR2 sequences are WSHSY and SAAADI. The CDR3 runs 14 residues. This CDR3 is CASKTTVTNEKLFF. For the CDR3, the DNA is TGCGCCAGCAAGACGACAGTAACTAATGAAAAACTGTTTTTT.

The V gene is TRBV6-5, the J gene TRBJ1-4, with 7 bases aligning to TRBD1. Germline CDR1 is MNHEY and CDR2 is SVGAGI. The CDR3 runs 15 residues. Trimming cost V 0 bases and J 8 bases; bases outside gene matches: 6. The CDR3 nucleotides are TGTGCCAGCAGTTACTCGACAGGGATCGGCGAAAAACTGTTTTTT. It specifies CASSYSTGIGEKLFF.

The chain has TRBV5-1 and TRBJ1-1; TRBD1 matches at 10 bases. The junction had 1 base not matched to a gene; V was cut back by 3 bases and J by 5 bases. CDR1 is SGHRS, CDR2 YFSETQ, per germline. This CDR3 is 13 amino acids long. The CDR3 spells CASSSGQGTEAFF. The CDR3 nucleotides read TGCGCCAGCAGCTCGGGACAGGGGACTGAAGCTTTCTTT.

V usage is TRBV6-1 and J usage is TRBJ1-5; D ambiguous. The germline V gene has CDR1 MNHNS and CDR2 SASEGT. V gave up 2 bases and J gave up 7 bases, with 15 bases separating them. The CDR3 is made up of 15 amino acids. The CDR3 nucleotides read TGTGCCAGCAGTGAATATCGGGGAAGGAGGCAGCCCCAGCATTTT. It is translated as CASSEYRGRRQPQHF.

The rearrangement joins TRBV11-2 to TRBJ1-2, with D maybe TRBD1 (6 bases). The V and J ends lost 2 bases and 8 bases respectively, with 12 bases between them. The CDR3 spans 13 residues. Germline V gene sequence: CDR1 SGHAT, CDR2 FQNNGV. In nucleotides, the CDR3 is TGTGCCAGCAGCTTAAGCCCCGACAGGGGCTACACCTTC. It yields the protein CASSLSPDRGYTF.

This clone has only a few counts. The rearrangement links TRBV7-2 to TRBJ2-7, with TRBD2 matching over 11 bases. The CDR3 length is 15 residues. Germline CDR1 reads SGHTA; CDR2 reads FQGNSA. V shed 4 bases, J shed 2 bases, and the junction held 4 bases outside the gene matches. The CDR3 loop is CASSSSSGGAYEQYF. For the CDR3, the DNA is TGTGCCAGCAGCTCGAGTAGCGGGGGGGCCTACGAGCAGTACTTC. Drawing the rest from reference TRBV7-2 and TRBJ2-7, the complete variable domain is GAGVSQSPSNKVTEKGKDVELRCDPISGHTALYWYRQSLGQGLEFLIYFQGNSAPDKSGLPSDRFSAERTGGSVSTLTIQRTQQEDSAVYLCASSSSSGGAYEQYFGPGTRLTVT.

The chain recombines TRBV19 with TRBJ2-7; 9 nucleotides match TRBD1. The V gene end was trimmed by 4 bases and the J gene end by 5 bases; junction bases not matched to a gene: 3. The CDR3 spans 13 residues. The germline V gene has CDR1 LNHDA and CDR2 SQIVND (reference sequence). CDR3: CASSRGQGNEQYF. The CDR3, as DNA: TGTGCCAGTAGTAGGGGACAGGGCAACGAGCAGTACTTC. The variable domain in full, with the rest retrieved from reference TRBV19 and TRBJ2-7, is DGGITQSPKYLFRKEGQNVTLSCEQNLNHDAMYWYRQDPGQGLRLIYYSQIVNDFQKGDIAEGYSVSREKKESFPLTVTSAQKNPTAFYLCASSRGQGNEQYFGPGTRLTVT.

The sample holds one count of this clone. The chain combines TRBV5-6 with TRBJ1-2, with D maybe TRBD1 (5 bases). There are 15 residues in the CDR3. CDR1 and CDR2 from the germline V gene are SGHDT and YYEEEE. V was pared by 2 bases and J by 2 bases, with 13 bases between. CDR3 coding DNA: TGTGCCAGCAGCTTTCCGACAGCCTTCAACTATGGCTACACCTTC. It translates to CASSFPTAFNYGYTF.

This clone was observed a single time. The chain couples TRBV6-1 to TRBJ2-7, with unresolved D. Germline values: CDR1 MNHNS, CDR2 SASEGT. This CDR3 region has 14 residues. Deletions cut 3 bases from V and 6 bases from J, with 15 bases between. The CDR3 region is CASSDDGGTVEQYF. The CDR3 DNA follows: TGTGCCAGCAGTGACGACGGCGGAACGGTCGAGCAGTACTTC.

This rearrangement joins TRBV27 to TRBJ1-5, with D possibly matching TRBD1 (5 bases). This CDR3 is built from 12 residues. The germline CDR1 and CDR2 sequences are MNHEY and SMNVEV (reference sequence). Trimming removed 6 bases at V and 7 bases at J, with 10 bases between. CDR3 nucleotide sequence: TGTGCCAGCAGGACGTCAGGGCAGCCCCAGCATTTT. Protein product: CASRTSGQPQHF.